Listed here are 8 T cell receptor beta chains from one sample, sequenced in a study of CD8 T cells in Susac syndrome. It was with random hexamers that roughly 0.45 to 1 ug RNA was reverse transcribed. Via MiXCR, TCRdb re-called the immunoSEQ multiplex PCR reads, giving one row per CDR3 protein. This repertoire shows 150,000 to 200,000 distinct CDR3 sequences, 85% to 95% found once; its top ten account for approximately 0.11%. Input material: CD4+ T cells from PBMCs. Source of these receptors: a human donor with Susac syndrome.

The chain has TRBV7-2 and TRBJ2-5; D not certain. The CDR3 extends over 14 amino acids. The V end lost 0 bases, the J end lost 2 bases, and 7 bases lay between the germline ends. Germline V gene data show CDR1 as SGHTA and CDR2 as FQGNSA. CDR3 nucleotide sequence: TGTGCCAGCAGCTTAGCGGCAGATCAAGAGACCCAGTACTTC. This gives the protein CASSLAADQETQYF. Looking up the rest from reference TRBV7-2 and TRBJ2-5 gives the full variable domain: GAGVSQSPSNKVTEKGKDVELRCDPISGHTALYWYRQSLGQGLEFLIYFQGNSAPDKSGLPSDRFSAERTGGSVSTLTIQRTQQEDSAVYLCASSLAADQETQYFGPGTRLLVL.

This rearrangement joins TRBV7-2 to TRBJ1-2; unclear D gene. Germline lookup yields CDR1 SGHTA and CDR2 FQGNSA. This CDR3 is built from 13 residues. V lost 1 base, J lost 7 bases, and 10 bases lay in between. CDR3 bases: TGTGCCAGCAGCTTAGGGCCCGAAGTTGGCTACACCTTC. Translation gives CASSLGPEVGYTF.

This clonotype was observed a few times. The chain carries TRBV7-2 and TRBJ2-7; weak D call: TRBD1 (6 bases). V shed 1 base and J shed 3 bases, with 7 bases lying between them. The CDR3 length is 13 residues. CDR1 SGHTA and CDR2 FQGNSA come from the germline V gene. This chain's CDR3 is CASSLVDSYEQYF. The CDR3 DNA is TGTGCCAGCAGCTTAGTGGACAGCTACGAGCAGTACTTC.

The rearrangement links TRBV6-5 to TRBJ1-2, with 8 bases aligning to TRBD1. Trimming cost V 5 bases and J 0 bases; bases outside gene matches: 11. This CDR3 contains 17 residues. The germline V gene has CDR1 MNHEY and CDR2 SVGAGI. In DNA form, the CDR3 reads TGTGCCAGCAGTAACGGCAGGGGGCGAAAAGCTAACTATGGCTACACCTTC. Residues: CASSNGRGRKANYGYTF.

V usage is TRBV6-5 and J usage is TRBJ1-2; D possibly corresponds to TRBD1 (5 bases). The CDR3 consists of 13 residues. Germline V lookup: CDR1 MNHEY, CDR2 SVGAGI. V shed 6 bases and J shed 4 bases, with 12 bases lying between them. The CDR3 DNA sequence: TGTGCCAGCAGACACGGGGGGATCTATGGCTACACCTTC. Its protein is CASRHGGIYGYTF.

The CDR3 bases are TGTGCCAGCAGCTCAGTGACAGGGAACACTGAAGCTTTCTTT. Its translation is CASSSVTGNTEAFF. This rearrangement joins TRBV5-4 to TRBJ1-1; D is possibly TRBD1 (6 bases). Germline CDR1 reads SGHNT; CDR2 reads YYREEE (reference sequence). The CDR3 consists of 14 residues. V lost 3 bases and J lost 1, with 10 bases in between. Drawing the rest from reference TRBV5-4 and TRBJ1-1, the complete variable domain is ETGVTQSPTHLIKTRGQQVTLRCSSQSGHNTVSWYQQALGQGPQFIFQYYREEENGRGNFPPRFSGLQFPNYSSELNVNALELDDSALYLCASSSVTGNTEAFFGQGTRLTVV.

The CDR3 DNA follows: TGTGCCACCAGCAGAGATCTAGACGGCAATGAGCAGTTCTTC. Translation gives CATSRDLDGNEQFF. The V gene is TRBV15, the J gene TRBJ2-1; D remains ambiguous. This CDR3 is 14 amino acids long. The germline V gene encodes CDR1 LNHNV and CDR2 YYDKDF (reference sequence). V shed 0 bases and J shed 6 bases, with 9 bases lying between them.

The CDR3 loop is CASSLGPETNTEAFF. CDR3 in DNA: TGCGCCAGCAGCTTGGGTCCGGAGACGAACACTGAAGCTTTCTTT. This sequence joins TRBV5-1 and TRBJ1-1; no clear D. Trimming cost V 0 bases and J 1 base, with 10 bases left between them. This CDR3 contains 15 residues. Germline CDR1 reads SGHRS; CDR2 reads YFSETQ.